This TCR beta chain was profiled in a study of blood T cell repertoires in COVID-19. Study summary: The samples span acute and convalescent COVID-19 from the United States, Italy and Spain. The analysed material was cDNA or gDNA that came from T cells, B-cell-depleted T cells, or PBMCs.

TCRdb keeps only in-frame clones here, not all; method: immunoSEQ multiplex PCR. The sample has tens of thousands of clones, around 70% seen once. V lost 1 base to trimming and J lost 6 bases, with 13 bases between them. This CDR3 has 14 amino acids. The germline CDR1 and CDR2 sequences are LNHNV and YYDKDF (reference sequence). Material: peripheral blood. V is TRBV15 and J is TRBJ2-7, with a possible D match to TRBD1 (6 bases). The source is an elderly man with acute or convalescent COVID-19. The CDR3 spells CATSRGPRGSEQYF. Written as DNA, the CDR3 is TGTGCCACCAGCAGAGGCCCTAGGGGGTCCGAGCAGTACTTC.